This T cell receptor beta chain was sequenced in a study of cytomegalovirus exposure and HLA in healthy donors. Whole-study findings and limits: The authors confirmed in vitro that three CMV-associated chains were specific for CMV antigens. Association with HLA alleles at 0.05 false discovery rate was found for 16,951 TCR beta sequences in a later analysis. The study put 150 or so TCR beta chains on its list as cytomegalovirus-associated. In a later analysis, HLA-associated beta chains showed higher expansion and lower generation probabilities than comparable chains.

Turning to this clone: Its target is not known.

It was with 60 Vbeta and 13 Jbeta primers that the PCR ran. Libraries were prepared by immunoSEQ multiplex PCR; TCRdb keeps only in-frame clonotypes and omits some of them. The sample has some 220,000 clones; 70% to 85% are singletons. Germline loops: CDR1 LNHDA, CDR2 SQIVND (reference sequence). The V gene lost 4 bases and the J gene lost 4 bases, with 13 bases spanning the gap. This CDR3 contains 15 residues. The chain has TRBV19 and TRBJ2-2, with D possibly matching TRBD2 (7 bases). The sequenced sample was PBMCs. The source is a woman between 40 and 50 years old in good health and CMV-seronegative. The CDR3 nucleotides are TGTGCCAGTAGTACATCGGGGGGCGGCACCGGGGAGCTGTTTTTT. It specifies CASSTSGGGTGELFF.